This paragraph reports one T cell receptor (beta chain). The antigen is unknown. The same CDR3 also results from other DNA sequences found in this sample. The data were obtained in a study of T cell responses to AZD1222 COVID-19 vaccine. V gave up 0 bases and J gave up 2 bases, with 10 bases separating them. The CDR3 extends over 15 amino acids. The germline gives CDR1 LGHNA, CDR2 YSLEER. TCRdb keeps only in-frame clones here, not all; method: immunoSEQ multiplex PCR. The sample carries 210,000 or so clones, 85% to 95% recorded once. Overall study results and limits: The donors showed a predominance of white British ancestry and of females, with possible underestimation of clonal diversity.

The sequence was obtained from an adult in good health. This chain uses TRBV4-3 with TRBJ1-2, with D possibly TRBD1 on 5 matching bases. The input for sequencing was peripheral blood, taken on day 0 of MenACWY control vaccination. CDR3: CASSQDLAGNYGYTF. The CDR3, as DNA: TGCGCCAGCAGCCAAGATCTCGCAGGGAACTATGGCTACACCTTC.